The rows below give T cell receptor beta chains drawn from one sample of a study of technical replicates of blood from a handful of donors. Assay: immunoSEQ multiplex PCR; the TCRdb copy retains only in-frame clones and omits some. Seen here are fewer than 85,000 clones, 96% observed once, and the top ten hold around 0.31%. The specimen sequenced was T cells isolated from PBMCs. Receptor source: a human donor in good health. Both conserved end residues are part of each CDR3. Fields, in order: J gene, V gene, D gene, CDR3 protein, CDR3 DNA. The D gene is left open where the match is weak.

>TRBJ2-7|TRBV19|TRBD2
CASSPGLAGYSYEQYF
TGTGCCAGTAGCCCGGGACTAGCGGGCTACTCCTACGAGCAGTACTTC
>TRBJ2-3|TRBV10-3|TRBD2
CAISESLAGETDTQYF
TGTGCCATCAGTGAGTCCCTAGCGGGGGAGACAGATACGCAGTATTTT
>TRBJ2-7|TRBV29-1|TRBD1
CSAQGQAYEQYF
TGCAGCGCCCAAGGACAGGCATACGAGCAGTACTTC
>TRBJ1-1|TRBV27|TRBD1
CASSLYRGKRDTEAFF
TGTGCCAGCAGTTTATACAGGGGGAAAAGGGACACTGAAGCTTTCTTT
>TRBJ2-7|TRBV5-1|TRBD2
CASSSGTSGLYEQYF
TGCGCCAGCAGCTCCGGGACTAGCGGACTCTACGAGCAGTACTTC
>TRBJ2-7|TRBV7-2|-
CASSLDGGSSYEQYF
TGTGCCAGCAGCTTAGACGGCGGCAGCTCCTACGAGCAGTACTTC
>TRBJ1-1|TRBV6-6|-
CASRGGVEAFF
TGTGCCAGCAGAGGCGGTGTCGAAGCTTTCTTT
>TRBJ1-1|TRBV6-5|TRBD1
CASSQDRGNTEAFF
TGTGCCAGCAGTCAGGACAGGGGCAACACTGAAGCTTTCTTT
>TRBJ2-7|TRBV10-2|TRBD2
CASSGLAGGVREQYF
TGCGCCAGCAGTGGGCTAGCGGGAGGAGTACGGGAGCAGTACTTC
>TRBJ1-2|TRBV4-2|-
CASSREEGDYGYTF
TGTGCCAGCAGCCGGGAAGAGGGGGACTATGGCTACACCTTC
>TRBJ1-5|TRBV2|-
CASRLPGLINQPQHF
TGTGCCAGCAGACTTCCGGGACTAATCAATCAGCCCCAGCATTTT
>TRBJ1-4|TRBV5-4|TRBD1
CASSVRGPGTEKLFF
TGTGCCAGCAGCGTCAGGGGGCCTGGGACAGAAAAACTGTTTTTT
>TRBJ1-4|TRBV5-4|-
CASSLDFGNEKLFF
TGTGCCAGCAGCTTGGATTTCGGGAATGAAAAACTGTTTTTT